This T cell receptor beta chain was sequenced during a study of glioma-infiltrating T cells. On this clonotype: Its antigen is still unknown.

The iRepertoire nested amplicon-rescue multiplex PCR amplified TCR alpha and beta CDR3s from RNA. TCRdb re-derived calls from the multiplex PCR reads in MiXCR, one entry per CDR3 protein. The sample has approximately 93,000 distinct CDR3 sequences; roughly 40% are singletons. Findings and limits, study-wide: Above-expected tissue-blood divergence occurred in all gliomas, most in low-grade ones.

Sequences were obtained from glioma tissue, nonneoplastic brain tissue, or PBMCs (not recorded which). This clonotype originated in a human donor with low-grade glioma or glioblastoma, undergoing nonglioma brain surgery, or in good health (not recorded which).

The CDR3: CASSQETGSAFF. DNA of the CDR3: TGCGCCAGCAGCCAAGAAACGGGTTCGGCTTTCTTT. The V call is TRBV4-1, the J call TRBJ1-1; D is uncertain. Germline V lookup: CDR1 MGHRA, CDR2 YSYEKL. The CDR3 extends over 12 amino acids. V was pared by 0 bases and J by 11 bases, with 10 bases between.